This T cell receptor (beta chain) was sequenced for a study of lymphopenia after photon versus proton radiotherapy. Study outcomes and limitations: After lymphocyte nadir, photon-treated repertoires showed oligoclonal expansion, especially CD8+ Temra. Authors raise, but do not show, better survival with proton therapy. Relative stability marked proton patients; photon patients lost diversity and naive cells. Larger post-nadir TCR diversity loss correlated inversely with survival in deceased patients.

As regards this clone: The antigen remains undetermined.

CDR1 is SGHNT and CDR2 is YYREEE in the germline V gene (reference sequence). The V end was cut by 1 base, the J end by 4 bases, with 11 bases between. The CDR3 is made up of 14 amino acids. The repertoire was sequenced with immunoSEQ multiplex PCR; TCRdb's copy has only in-frame clones and lacks some. The sample records over 5,500 clones, about nine tenths being singletons. Sequencing used peripheral blood, obtained from a patient treated with photon-based radiotherapy. The TCR comes from a man in his fifties or sixties with cholangiocarcinoma. The V call is TRBV5-4, the J call TRBJ1-1; D is unclear. CDR3 protein: CASSLSGSGTEAFF. DNA for the CDR3: TGTGCCAGCAGCTTGTCGGGGTCAGGCACTGAAGCTTTCTTT.